The TCR beta chain described here comes from a study of T cell responses to AZD1222 COVID-19 vaccine. Overall study results and limits: Targets within unmutated variant regions were reportedly found for nearly half of spike-specific TCRs.

Trimming left V 6 bases short and J 3 bases short, with 12 bases between. The CDR3 has 13 amino acids. Concerning this clone itself: Its target is not known.

Sequencing used immunoSEQ multiplex PCR; TCRdb keeps in-frame clones, though not all of them. This table holds about 130,000 clones, roughly 93% found once. V and J are TRBV12-3 or TRBV12-4 and TRBJ2-7; maybe TRBD1 (5 bases). Sequenced here: peripheral blood, sampled 28 days after the second AZD1222 dose. The clonotype was recovered from an adult who received the AZD1222 COVID-19 vaccine. The CDR3 sequence: CASRKGARYEQYF. The CDR3 coding sequence is TGTGCCAGCAGGAAAGGGGCCCGCTACGAGCAGTACTTC.